Below, 32 T cell receptor beta chains from the same sample are listed, as sequenced in a study of blood T cell repertoires in COVID-19. Generated by immunoSEQ multiplex PCR, the TCRdb table keeps only in-frame clones and is missing some. This sample has some 140,000 clones, with about 80% found just once. Sequencing was performed on peripheral blood. These receptors were obtained from a human donor in a cohort sampled during active COVID-19.

The rearrangement uses TRBV19 and TRBJ2-5; TRBD2 matches 12 bases. CDR1 and CDR2 (germline): LNHDA, SQIVND (reference sequence). The CDR3 runs 15 residues. The ends lost 6 bases at V and 2 bases at J; junction bases unmatched: 4. The CDR3 loop is CASSIGLAGQETQYF. In DNA, the CDR3 is TGTGCCAGTAGCATCGGACTAGCGGGGCAAGAGACCCAGTACTTC.

The chain employs TRBV28 and TRBJ1-5; 7 nucleotides agree with TRBD1. Per germline, CDR1 MDHEN and CDR2 SYDVKM. The ends lost 7 bases at V and 4 bases at J; junction bases unmatched: 7. This CDR3 is 14 amino acids long. The CDR3 region is CASTPTGSNQPQHF. The CDR3 DNA is TGTGCCAGCACCCCGACAGGGTCTAATCAGCCCCAGCATTTT.

V and J are TRBV2 and TRBJ2-7; D possibly corresponds to TRBD1 (5 bases). Per germline, CDR1 SNHLY and CDR2 FYNNEI. The CDR3 has 12 residues. V was pared by 4 bases and J by 3 bases, with 7 bases between. The chain's CDR3 is CASSGGYYEQYF. CDR3 bases: TGTGCCAGCAGTGGGGGCTACTACGAGCAGTACTTC.

This clone was seen just once. The rearrangement joins TRBV18 to TRBJ2-1, with 8 bases identical to TRBD2. Germline CDR1 reads KGHSH; CDR2 reads LQKENI. Trimming took 1 base from V and 6 from J; bases not matched to a gene: 8. The CDR3 totals 16 residues. The CDR3 reads CASSPRRGGGPNEQFF. The DNA for the CDR3 is TGTGCCAGCTCACCACGACGTGGCGGGGGGCCCAATGAGCAGTTCTTC.

This clone was picked up a small number of times. The rearrangement uses TRBV6-6 and TRBJ2-2; the match to TRBD2 covers 8 bases. CDR1 and CDR2 (germline): MNHNY, SVGAGI (reference sequence). The CDR3 has 16 residues. Trimming at V came to 2 bases and at J to 7 bases, leaving 9 bases not matched to a gene. CDR3 sequence reads: CASSYGAGARGGELFF. The CDR3 DNA is TGTGCCAGCAGTTACGGAGCGGGGGCCCGGGGCGGGGAGCTGTTTTTT.

The chain employs TRBV19 and TRBJ2-7; TRBD1 aligns across 7 bases. The CDR3 length is 15 residues. V trimming: 5 bases; J trimming: 2 bases; junction bases outside the gene matches: 9. The germline CDR1 and CDR2 sequences are LNHDA and SQIVND (reference sequence). The CDR3 spells CASSFDRVYAYEQYF. The DNA of the CDR3 is TGTGCCAGTAGTTTCGACAGGGTGTACGCCTACGAGCAGTACTTC.

This chain links TRBV6-5 with TRBJ1-6, with TRBD1 matching 7 bases. This CDR3 has 14 amino acids. The germline V gene has CDR1 MNHEY and CDR2 SVGAGI. V dropped 7 bases and J dropped 8; count of bases not matched to a gene: 8. The CDR3 loop is CASNPRDSDSPLHF. The CDR3 DNA reads as TGTGCCAGCAATCCCCGGGACAGCGATTCACCCCTCCACTTT.

In DNA, the CDR3 is TGTGCCAGCAGCTTAGATGTTAGCACTGAAGCTTTCTTT. Its protein product is CASSLDVSTEAFF. V and J are TRBV11-2 and TRBJ1-1, with D unresolved. The CDR3 totals 13 residues. Germline assignment: CDR1 SGHAT and CDR2 FQNNGV. The V end was cut by 0 bases, the J end by 4 bases, with 6 bases between.

The chain carries TRBV24-1 and TRBJ2-3, with TRBD2 identical over 10 bases. Germline V gene data show CDR1 as KGHDR and CDR2 as SFDVKD. J gave up 5 bases and V 3 bases, and 7 bases lay outside the gene matches. This CDR3 is built from 16 residues. CDR3 amino acids: CATSDTLAGGRDTQYF. The CDR3 DNA reads as TGTGCCACCAGTGATACGTTAGCGGGGGGCAGAGATACGCAGTATTTT.

This clone came up once. V and J are TRBV28 and TRBJ2-1; TRBD1 might be the D (6 bases). The germline V and J ends were trimmed by 3 bases and 7 bases, with 13 bases remaining between them. CDR1 is MDHEN and CDR2 is SYDVKM in the germline V gene. The CDR3 length is 14 residues. CDR3 amino acids: CASSLGDRRNEQFF. In nucleotides, the CDR3 is TGTGCCAGCAGTTTGGGCGACAGGCGGAATGAGCAGTTCTTC. The whole variable domain, filled in from reference TRBV28 and TRBJ2-1, reads DVKVTQSSRYLVKRTGEKVFLECVQDMDHENMFWYRQDPGLGLRLIYFSYDVKMKEKGDIPEGYSVSREKKERFSLILESASTNQTSMYLCASSLGDRRNEQFFGPGTRLTVL.

A few counts support this clone. The sample contains more than one DNA sequence encoding this CDR3. The chain carries TRBV18 and TRBJ1-6; the match to TRBD1 covers 9 bases. J was trimmed by 7 bases and V by 3 bases; bases with no gene match: 4. The CDR3 totals 15 residues. From germline, CDR1 is KGHSH and CDR2 LQKENI. CDR3 DNA sequence: TGTGCCAGCTCACCTAGGGACAGGGAAAATTCACCCCTCCACTTT. Translating gives CASSPRDRENSPLHF.

The rearrangement uses TRBV5-8 and TRBJ2-7; D possibly corresponds to TRBD1 (7 bases). The CDR3 has 17 amino acids. Trimming took off 0 bases at V and 3 bases at J, with 19 bases between the two ends. Germline V CDR1 and CDR2: SGHTS, YDEGEE. This CDR3 reads CASSLARRRAGGYEQYF. The CDR3 bases are TGTGCCAGCAGCTTGGCCAGAAGGAGGGCAGGGGGCTACGAGCAGTACTTC. Variable domain in full (rest from reference TRBV5-8 and TRBJ2-7): EAGVTQSPTHLIKTRGQQATLRCSPISGHTSVYWYQQALGLGLQFLLWYDEGEERNRGNFPPRFSGRQFPNYSSELNVNALELEDSALYLCASSLARRRAGGYEQYFGPGTRLTVT.

The chain employs TRBV6-1 and TRBJ2-2; TRBD1 is a possible D gene (5 bases). The germline V gene has CDR1 MNHNS and CDR2 SASEGT. The V and J ends lost 3 bases and 3 bases respectively, with 8 bases between them. This CDR3 region has 14 residues. CDR3 loop: CASSEGPDTGELFF. CDR3 sequence (DNA): TGTGCCAGCAGTGAGGGGCCCGACACCGGGGAGCTGTTTTTT.

The DNA of the CDR3 is TGTGCCAGCAACAGTAGGAGGGGCAGTAACTATGGCTACACCTTC. This codes for CASNSRRGSNYGYTF. The chain employs TRBV4-2 and TRBJ1-2; tentative D call: TRBD1 (5 bases). Between the trimmed V and J ends, which lost 7 bases and 1 base, there was a span of 16 bases. Germline V gene sequence: CDR1 LGHNA, CDR2 YNFKEQ. CDR3 length: 15 amino acids.

This clone was counted once. The gene calls are TRBV7-9 and TRBJ1-1, with D unclear. Trimming stripped 5 bases from V and 1 base from J, with 11 bases between. The V gene's germline CDR1 is SEHNR and CDR2 FQNEAQ (reference sequence). The CDR3 runs 14 residues. CDR3 coding DNA: TGTGCCAGCAGCGGCGGAGTTCCGAACACTGAAGCTTTCTTT. The encoded protein is CASSGGVPNTEAFF.

This clone has only a few counts. The V and J genes are TRBV7-2 and TRBJ2-2, with 7 bases lining up with TRBD2. Looked up from germline, CDR1 is SGHTA and CDR2 is FQGNSA. This CDR3 is built from 15 residues. With V trimmed by 5 bases and J by 2 bases, 5 bases remained unmatched. The CDR3 DNA reads TGTGCCAGCAGCCCCCCGGGGGGAAACACCGGGGAGCTGTTTTTT. This gives the protein CASSPPGGNTGELFF.

The rearrangement joins TRBV30 to TRBJ1-3; 7 bases are shared with TRBD1. V was pared by 5 bases and J by 4 bases, with 5 bases of the junction left unmatched. The CDR3 sequence is 13 residues long. CDR1 is GTSNPN, CDR2 SVGIG, per germline (reference sequence). The CDR3 bases are TGTGCCTGGCAGGGGGATACGGGAAACACCATATATTTT. This sequence encodes CAWQGDTGNTIYF.

The chain carries TRBV6-6 and TRBJ1-2, with D maybe TRBD1 (5 bases). CDR1 is MNHNY and CDR2 is SVGAGI in the germline V gene (reference sequence). V lost 0 bases to trimming and J lost 6 bases, with 8 bases between them. The CDR3 is 13 amino acids. CDR3: CASSYSGGDGYTF. In DNA form, the CDR3 reads TGTGCCAGCAGTTACTCAGGAGGGGATGGCTACACCTTC.

The rearrangement uses TRBV2 and TRBJ2-7; the match to TRBD1 covers 7 bases. V dropped 6 bases and J dropped 2; count of bases not matched to a gene: 7. The CDR3 sequence is 14 residues long. CDR1 is SNHLY and CDR2 is FYNNEI in the germline V gene. CDR3 loop: CASSGDSKTYEQYF. CDR3 DNA: TGTGCCAGCAGCGGGGACAGTAAGACCTACGAGCAGTACTTC.

This clone was observed once. The gene calls are TRBV5-1 and TRBJ2-1; maybe TRBD2 (5 bases). Trimming took off 0 bases at V and 9 bases at J, with 13 bases between the two ends. This CDR3 region has 14 residues. Looked up from germline, CDR1 is SGHRS and CDR2 is YFSETQ. As DNA, the CDR3 is TGCGCCAGCAGCTTGGAACTGGGCGCGGGTGAGCAGTTCTTC. It yields the protein CASSLELGAGEQFF.

The J gene is TRBJ2-7, the V gene TRBV24-1; 8 positions agree with TRBD1. Germline V CDR1 and CDR2: KGHDR, SFDVKD. This CDR3 comprises 14 residues. Trimming took 3 bases from V and 7 from J; bases not matched to a gene: 7. CDR3 region: CATSDRTGFEEQYF. CDR3 DNA sequence: TGTGCCACCAGTGATCGGACAGGGTTCGAGGAGCAGTACTTC.

This chain links TRBV3-1 (or the pseudogene TRBV3-2) with TRBJ2-1; 9 positions agree with TRBD1. There are 15 residues in the CDR3. Germline lookup yields CDR1 LGHDT and CDR2 YNNKEL (reference sequence). After removal of 4 bases from V and 3 bases from J, the junction contained 4 bases not matched to a gene. Here the CDR3 DNA reads TGTGCCAGCAGCCGCTGGACAGGGGACTACAATGAGCAGTTCTTC. Its translation: CASSRWTGDYNEQFF.

In its sample, this clone was seen a few times. It is unclear where the CDR3 begins or ends on the DNA, so no DNA is shown, and the CDR3 is as TCRdb lists it. The rearrangement joins TRBV28 to TRBJ2-1; the D call in the table, TRBD1, was not verified against the DNA. The CDR3 has 16 amino acids, counting both end residues. Germline V gene data show CDR1 as MDHEN and CDR2 as SYDVKM. This chain's CDR3 is CASSFGAGQGKNEQFF.

The V call is TRBV5-1, the J call TRBJ1-1; perhaps TRBD1 as D (6 bases). The CDR3 totals 16 residues. Germline CDR1 is SGHRS and CDR2 is YFSETQ. V dropped 4 bases and J dropped 5 bases, with 21 bases sitting between them. This CDR3 reads CASSPVGGGGRTEAFF. CDR3 in DNA: TGCGCCAGCAGCCCGGTGGGGGGGGGCGGACGAACTGAAGCTTTCTTT. Using reference TRBV5-1 and TRBJ1-1 for the parts outside the CDR3, the full variable domain is KAGVTQTPRYLIKTRGQQVTLSCSPISGHRSVSWYQQTPGQGLQFLFEYFSETQRNKGNFPGRFSGRQFSNSRSEMNVSTLELGDSALYLCASSPVGGGGRTEAFFGQGTRLTVV.

This chain uses TRBV4-2 with TRBJ2-1, with 15 bases fitting TRBD2. This CDR3 comprises 18 residues. Germline CDR1 and CDR2: LGHNA and YNFKEQ. V lost 1 base and J lost 4; bases outside the gene matches: 5. The DNA for the CDR3 is TGTGCCAGCAGCCAAGGGGGACTAGCGGGGGGCCCATACAATGAGCAGTTCTTC. The encoded protein is CASSQGGLAGGPYNEQFF.

The rearrangement uses TRBV5-4 and TRBJ2-5; D is possibly TRBD2 (5 bases). The CDR3 covers 13 residues. Trimming removed 5 bases from V and 4 bases from J, with 12 bases in between. In germline, CDR1 is SGHNT, CDR2 YYREEE (reference sequence). In DNA, the CDR3 is TGTGCCAGCAGTTCCGGGGATGTAGAGACCCAGTACTTC. Protein: CASSSGDVETQYF. The variable domain in full, completed from reference TRBV5-4 and TRBJ2-5, reads ETGVTQSPTHLIKTRGQQVTLRCSSQSGHNTVSWYQQALGQGPQFIFQYYREEENGRGNFPPRFSGLQFPNYSSELNVNALELDDSALYLCASSSGDVETQYFGPGTRLLVL.

The rearrangement joins TRBV11-2 to TRBJ2-1; 9 bases match TRBD2. The CDR3 consists of 14 residues. The junction had 9 bases not matched to a gene; V was cut back by 5 bases and J by 10 bases. Per the germline V gene, CDR1 is SGHAT and CDR2 is FQNNGV. The CDR3 DNA reads as TGTGCCAGCAGCGAGGGACTAGCCCCCGGAGAGCAGTTCTTC. It codes for CASSEGLAPGEQFF.

This chain uses TRBV18 with TRBJ1-2; 10 bases are shared with TRBD1. The CDR3 is 14 amino acids. After removal of 3 bases from V and 6 bases from J, the junction contained 4 bases not matched to a gene. CDR1 and CDR2 from the germline V gene are KGHSH and LQKENI. In nucleotides, the CDR3 is TGTGCCAGCTCACCCAGGGGACAGGGGAATGGCTACACCTTC. Protein: CASSPRGQGNGYTF.

The chain has TRBV6-5 and TRBJ2-7, with D hard to call. There are 14 residues in the CDR3. V was cut by 7 bases and J by 7 bases, with 20 bases left in between. Germline V gives CDR1 MNHEY, CDR2 SVGAGI. The DNA of the CDR3 is TGTGCCAGCACTAGAGACGGATCTCTACGAGAGCAGTACTTC. Protein: CASTRDGSLREQYF.

This clone was seen only a few times. The chain carries TRBV27 and TRBJ1-1; the D gene is possibly TRBD1 (5 bases). Trimming stripped 4 bases from V and 3 bases from J, with 9 bases between. Looked up from germline, CDR1 is MNHEY and CDR2 is SMNVEV (reference sequence). This CDR3 has 13 residues. CDR3 sequence reads: CASSWQGYTEAFF. The DNA of the CDR3 is TGTGCCAGCAGTTGGCAGGGTTACACTGAAGCTTTCTTT.

The genes are TRBV7-8 and TRBJ1-6; D uncertain. V lost 4 bases to trimming and J lost 7 bases, with 14 bases between them. The length of the CDR3 is 15 residues. In germline, CDR1 is SGHVS, CDR2 FQNEAQ. The CDR3 here is CASSSSGQANSPLHF. The DNA for the CDR3 is TGTGCCAGCAGCTCTTCCGGCCAGGCCAATTCACCCCTCCACTTT.

The V gene is TRBV28, the J gene TRBJ1-5; possible D gene TRBD1, 6 bases. Trimming stripped 4 bases from V and 3 bases from J, with 16 bases between. Germline-derived CDR1 and CDR2 are MDHEN and SYDVKM. The CDR3 covers 16 residues. The CDR3 sequence is CASSSPTGPHNQPQHF. CDR3 in DNA: TGTGCCAGCAGTTCCCCGACAGGACCCCACAATCAGCCCCAGCATTTT.